The present T cell receptor (beta chain) was sequenced within a study of shared clonotypes between healthy human individuals. Study-wide findings and caveats: Sampling used blood alone; tissue repertoires probably differ.

A remark on this clone: Antigen specificity is unknown.

Libraries were prepared by immunoSEQ multiplex PCR; TCRdb keeps only in-frame clonotypes and omits some of them. The sample includes some 2 million clones, approximately 95% of them seen just once. Sample: naive CD4+ T cells sorted from blood. Subset in this sample: CD45RA+ positively selected. The clonotype originates from a man aged 18 to 30 in good health.

CDR3 DNA sequence: TGTGCCAGCAGCTTAGCACCCGTGGGACTAGCGGCACGAAGCTCCTACGAGCAGTACTTC. This sequence encodes CASSLAPVGLAARSSYEQYF. V and J are TRBV7-2 and TRBJ2-5; 11 nucleotides line up with TRBD2. The J call may be faulty, since TRBJ2-7 better matches the DNA end. The CDR3 is 20 amino acids. Germline CDR1 SGHTA, CDR2 FQGNSA.